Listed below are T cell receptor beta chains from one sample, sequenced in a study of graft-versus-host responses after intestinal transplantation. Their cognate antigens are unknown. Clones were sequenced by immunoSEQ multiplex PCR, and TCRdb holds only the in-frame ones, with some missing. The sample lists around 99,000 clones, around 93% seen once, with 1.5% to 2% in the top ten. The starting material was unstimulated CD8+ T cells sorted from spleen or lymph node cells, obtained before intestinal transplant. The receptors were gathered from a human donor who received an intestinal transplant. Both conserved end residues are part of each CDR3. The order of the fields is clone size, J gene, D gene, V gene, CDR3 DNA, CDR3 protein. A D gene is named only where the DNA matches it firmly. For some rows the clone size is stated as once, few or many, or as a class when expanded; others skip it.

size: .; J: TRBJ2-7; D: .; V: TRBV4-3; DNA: TGCGCCAGCAGCCAAGAGGGGGGGGCCAGTACCTACGAGCAGTACTTC; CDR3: CASSQEGGASTYEQYF
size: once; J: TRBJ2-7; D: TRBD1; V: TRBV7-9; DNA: TGTGCCAGCAGCTCCGGGACAGGCTACGAGCAGTACTTC; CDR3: CASSSGTGYEQYF
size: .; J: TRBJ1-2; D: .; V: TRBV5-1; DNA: TGCGCCAGCAGCTTGAAGGGAGGAGAGTTTGGCTACACCTTC; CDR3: CASSLKGGEFGYTF
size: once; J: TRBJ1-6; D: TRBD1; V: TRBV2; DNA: TGTGCCAGCAGATCTGACAGGGATAATTCACCCCTCCACTTT; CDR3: CASRSDRDNSPLHF
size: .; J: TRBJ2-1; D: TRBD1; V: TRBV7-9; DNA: TGTGCCAGCAGCTTACCAGGGGGCTTCGAGCAGTTCTTC; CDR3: CASSLPGGFEQFF
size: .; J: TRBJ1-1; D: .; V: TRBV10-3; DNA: TGTGCCATCAGTGAGTATCCGACCAGTGACAGGAACACTGAAGCTTTCTTT; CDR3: CAISEYPTSDRNTEAFF
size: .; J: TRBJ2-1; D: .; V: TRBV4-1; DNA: TGCGCCAGCAGCCATAACGAGGCACCGGTTGATGAGCAGTTCTTC; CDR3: CASSHNEAPVDEQFF
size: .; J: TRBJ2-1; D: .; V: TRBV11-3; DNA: TGTGCCAGCGAAGGGGGTGATGAGCAGTTCTTC; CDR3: CASEGGDEQFF
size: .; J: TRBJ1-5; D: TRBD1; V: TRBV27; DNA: TGTGCCAGCAGTGCGGGACAGGCCAATCAGCCCCAGCATTTT; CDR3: CASSAGQANQPQHF
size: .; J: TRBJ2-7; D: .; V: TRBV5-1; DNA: TGCGCCAGCAGTGTACCGGGGGCCTACGAGCAGTACTTC; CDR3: CASSVPGAYEQYF
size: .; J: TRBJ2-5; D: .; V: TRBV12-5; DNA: TGTGCTAGTGGTTCCCAGGGTGCCCAAGAGACCCAGTACTTC; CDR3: CASGSQGAQETQYF
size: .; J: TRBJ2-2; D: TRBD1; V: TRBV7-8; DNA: TGTGCCAGCAGTCTCTCCGGGACAGGGGACTTGAACACCGGGGAGCTGTTTTTT; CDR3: CASSLSGTGDLNTGELFF
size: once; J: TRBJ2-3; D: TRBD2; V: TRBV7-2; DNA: TGTGCCAGCAGCTACCCCGGGACTAGCGGGGGGGCCCGAGATACGCAGTATTTT; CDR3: CASSYPGTSGGARDTQYF
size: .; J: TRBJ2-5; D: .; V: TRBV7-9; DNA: TGTGCCAGCAGCTTAGTTAGGGCTAGCGTTCAAATAGAGACCCAGTACTTC; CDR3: CASSLVRASVQIETQYF
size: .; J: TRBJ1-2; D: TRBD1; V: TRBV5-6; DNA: TGTGCCAGCAGCTTGGTAACAGAGGGGGCCTATGGCTACACCTTC; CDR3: CASSLVTEGAYGYTF
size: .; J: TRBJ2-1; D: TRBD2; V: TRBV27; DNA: TGTGCCACCCTAGCGGCGGGGTCTAATGAGCAGTTCTTC; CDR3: CATLAAGSNEQFF
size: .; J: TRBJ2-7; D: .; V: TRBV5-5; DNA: TGTGCCAGCACCCAGGAGGTGGGCAGCTCCTACGAGCAGTACTTC; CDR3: CASTQEVGSSYEQYF
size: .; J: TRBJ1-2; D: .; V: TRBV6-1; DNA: TGTGCCAGCAGTGAAGAAGGAGGGGCGGGGTGGGTGAACTATGGCTACACCTTC; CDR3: CASSEEGGAGWVNYGYTF
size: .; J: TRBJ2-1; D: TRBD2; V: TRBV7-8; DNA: TGTGCCAGCAGCTTCACTAGCGGGGGCCCAGGTGAGCAGTTCTTC; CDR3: CASSFTSGGPGEQFF
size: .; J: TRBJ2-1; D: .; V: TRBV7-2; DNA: TGTGCCAGCACGCCTTCCAGCTCCTACAATGAGCAGTTCTTC; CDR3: CASTPSSSYNEQFF
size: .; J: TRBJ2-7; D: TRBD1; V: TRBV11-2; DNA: TGTGCCAGCAGCACCCCAAGGGGGCCGGTGTCCTACGAGCAGTACTTC; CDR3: CASSTPRGPVSYEQYF
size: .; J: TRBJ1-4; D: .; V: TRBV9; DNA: TGTGCCAGCAGCGTAGGTGGGGCGGAAAAACTGTTTTTT; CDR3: CASSVGGAEKLFF
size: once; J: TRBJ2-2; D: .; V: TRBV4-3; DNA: TGCGCCAGCAGCCAAGATCGCGAGAACACCGGGGAGCTGTTTTTT; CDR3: CASSQDRENTGELFF
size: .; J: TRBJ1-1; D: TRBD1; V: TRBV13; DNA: TGTGCCAGCAGCCCGGGACAGAGTAAAATTGAAGCTTTCTTT; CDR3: CASSPGQSKIEAFF
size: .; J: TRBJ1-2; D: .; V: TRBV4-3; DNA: TGCGCCAGCAGCCAAGAAGGAGACAGTACCTATGGCTACACCTTC; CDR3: CASSQEGDSTYGYTF
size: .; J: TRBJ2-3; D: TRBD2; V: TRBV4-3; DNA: TGCGCCAGCAGCCAAGCTAACGGGGCGGGGGGGCTTGATACGCAGTATTTT; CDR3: CASSQANGAGGLDTQYF
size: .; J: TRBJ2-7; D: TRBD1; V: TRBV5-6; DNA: TGTGCCAGCAGCCACCCCGGGACAGGGGATGCCGAGCAGTACTTC; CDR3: CASSHPGTGDAEQYF
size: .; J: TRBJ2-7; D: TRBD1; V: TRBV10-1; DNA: TGCGCCAGCAGTGAGTCCGGGACAGGTCGGGAGCAGTACTTC; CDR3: CASSESGTGREQYF
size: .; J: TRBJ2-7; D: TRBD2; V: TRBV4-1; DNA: TGCGCCAGCAGCCCGGGGGGTTACGAGCAGTACTTC; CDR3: CASSPGGYEQYF
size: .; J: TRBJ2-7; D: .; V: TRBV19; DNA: TGTGCCAGTAGTATAGCCGGGACTGATTCCTACGAGCAGTACTTC; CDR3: CASSIAGTDSYEQYF
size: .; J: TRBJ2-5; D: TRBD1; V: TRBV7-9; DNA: TGTGCCAGCAGCATAAGCCCGGGACAGGGACAAGAGACCCAGTACTTC; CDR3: CASSISPGQGQETQYF
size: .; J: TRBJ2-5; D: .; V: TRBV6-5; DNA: TGTGCCAGCAGTTACTCGATGGCCGAGACCCAGTACTTC; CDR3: CASSYSMAETQYF
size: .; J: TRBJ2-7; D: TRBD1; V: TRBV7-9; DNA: TGTGCCAGCAGCTTAGTAGCGACAGGGGGCGACGAGCAGTACTTC; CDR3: CASSLVATGGDEQYF
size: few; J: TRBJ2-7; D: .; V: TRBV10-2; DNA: TGCGCCAGCACTTCCCCTCTTAGTTACGAGCAGTACTTC; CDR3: CASTSPLSYEQYF
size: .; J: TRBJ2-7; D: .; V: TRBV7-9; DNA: TGTGCCAGCAGCTTCGACCCGGCAGGGTACACCTACGAGCAGTACTTC; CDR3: CASSFDPAGYTYEQYF
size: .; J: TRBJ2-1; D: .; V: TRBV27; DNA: TGTGCCAGCAGTAGGAGGGGATACAATGAGCAGTTCTTC; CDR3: CASSRRGYNEQFF
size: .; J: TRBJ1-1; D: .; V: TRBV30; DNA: TGTGCCTGGAGTGCGGAGATCAACACTGAAGCTTTCTTT; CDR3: CAWSAEINTEAFF
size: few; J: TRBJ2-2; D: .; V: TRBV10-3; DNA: TGTGCCATCAGCCCGGACAGCCCCACCGGGGAGCTGTTTTTT; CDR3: CAISPDSPTGELFF
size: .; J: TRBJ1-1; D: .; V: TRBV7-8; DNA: TGTGCCAGCAGCCGGAAGGGATCGGGAGCAGAAGCTTTCTTT; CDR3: CASSRKGSGAEAFF
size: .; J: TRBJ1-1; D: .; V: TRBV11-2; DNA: TGTGCCAGCAGCTTAGGAGTGGACACTGAAGCTTTCTTT; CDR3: CASSLGVDTEAFF
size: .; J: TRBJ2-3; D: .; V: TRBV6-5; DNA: TGTGCCAGCAGTTACTCCTCCTCCCCCTACACAGATACGCAGTATTTT; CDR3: CASSYSSSPYTDTQYF
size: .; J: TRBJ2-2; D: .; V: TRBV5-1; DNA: TGCGCCAGCAGCCTTAGCACCGGGGAGCTGTTTTTT; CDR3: CASSLSTGELFF
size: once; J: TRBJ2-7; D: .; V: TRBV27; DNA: TGTGCCAGCAGAACAGGATCTGACGAGCAGTACTTC; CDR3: CASRTGSDEQYF
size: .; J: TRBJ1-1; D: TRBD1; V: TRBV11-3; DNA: TGTGCCAGCAGCGCTTGGACAGGGGAGGACACTGAAGCTTTCTTT; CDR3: CASSAWTGEDTEAFF
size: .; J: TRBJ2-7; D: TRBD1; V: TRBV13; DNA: TGTGCCAGCAGCTGGGGACAGGGGTTCGACGAGCAGTACTTC; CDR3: CASSWGQGFDEQYF
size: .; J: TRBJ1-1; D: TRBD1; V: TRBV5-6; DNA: TGTGCCAGCAGCTTGGAGGGGACAGGGGTGAACACTGAAGCTTTCTTT; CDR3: CASSLEGTGVNTEAFF
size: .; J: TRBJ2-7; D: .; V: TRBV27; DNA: TGTGCCAGCAGCTATAGGGGTGGGGTCTACGAGCAGTACTTC; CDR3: CASSYRGGVYEQYF
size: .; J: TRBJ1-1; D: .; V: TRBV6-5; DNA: TGTGCCAGCACCCTATTCGGCACTGAAGCTTTCTTT; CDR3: CASTLFGTEAFF
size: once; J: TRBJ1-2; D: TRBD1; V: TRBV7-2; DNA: TGTGCCAGCAGCTTTGACAGGGATGAGTATGGCTACACCTTC; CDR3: CASSFDRDEYGYTF
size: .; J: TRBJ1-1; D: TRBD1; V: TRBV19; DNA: TGTGCCAGTAGTATAGCGGGACAGGCGAACACTGAAGCTTTCTTT; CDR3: CASSIAGQANTEAFF
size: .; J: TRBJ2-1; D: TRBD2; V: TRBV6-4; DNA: TGTGCCAGCAGATGGACTAGATTAAAAGCTGAGCAGTTCTTC; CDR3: CASRWTRLKAEQFF
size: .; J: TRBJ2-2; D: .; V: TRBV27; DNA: TGTGCCAGCAGTCCAAAATCGGGGCGGGGGCGGATCACCGGGGAGCTGTTTTTT; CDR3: CASSPKSGRGRITGELFF
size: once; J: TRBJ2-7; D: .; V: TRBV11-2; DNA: TGTGCCAGCAGCTTAGATCTTTCCAGGGAAAGCTACGAGCAGTACTTC; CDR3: CASSLDLSRESYEQYF